Detailed here is one TCR beta chain. As yet, its antigen is unknown. Possible read error: a much larger clone is one base away. This sample's time point: newly diagnosed GD, antithyroid drugs for less than 3 months. PBMCs provided the RNA from which the TCR library was made. In Xi'an, China, an endocrinology department was the source of patients. This specimen comes from a study of regulatory T cells in long-lasting Graves disease. iRepertoire HTBI primers and Arm-PCR of CDR3 regions built TCR beta libraries. One entry per CDR3 protein results from TCRdb running MiXCR on the multiplex PCR reads. This sample has 350,000 to 550,000 distinct CDR3 sequences; roughly 17% occur once, and the top ten carry around a quarter. General study points: Persistent-disease Graves' patients showed less TCR diversity than new cases.

With 3 bases removed from V and 13 bases from J, the gap between germline ends came to 16 bases. CDR1 is DFQATT, CDR2 SNEGSKA, per germline (reference sequence). The CDR3 contains 12 residues. The data were also submitted as part of a second study, on T cells in Graves' hyperthyroidism and ophthalmopathy. Per that study: Uncontrolled infection, other autoimmune disease, pregnancy or lactation led to exclusion. The study used the HTBI primer set for a first-round RT-PCR of the TCR CDR3.

This specimen consisted of peripheral blood mononuclear cells (PBMCs), obtained at new diagnosis, from a patient treated with antithyroid drugs. The receptor was isolated from a woman between 18 and 30 years old with Graves disease. This chain links TRBV20-1 with TRBJ2-1; D is uncertain. As DNA, the CDR3 is TGCAGTGCTAGCCCCTTCAGTGAGACCCAGTTCTTC. Its translation: CSASPFSETQFF.